The following is a T cell receptor (beta chain) sequence with its context. Its target is unknown. These data come from a study of response to subunit inactivated influenza vaccine. Study conclusions and caveats: The study's authors posited that every seasonal influenza vaccination enlists few new T cells.

TCRdb reprocessed the RT-PCR reads with MiXCR, giving one entry per CDR3 protein. The data hold approximately 530,000 distinct CDR3 sequences, with 10% to 15% observed a single time. Trimming took 1 base from V and 3 from J, leaving 15 bases between them. The germline V gene has CDR1 LGHNA and CDR2 YNFKEQ. This CDR3 spans 17 amino acids. The chain joins TRBV4-2 to TRBJ2-2; tentatively, D is TRBD1 (5 bases). The source of this sequence is a man between 45 and 60 years old who received an inactivated influenza vaccine. The sequencing used PBMCs from blood, collected 40 to 50 days after vaccination. The CDR3 nucleotides are TGTGCCAGCAGCCAAGTAGGTCCAGGGCGTTACACCGGGGAGCTGTTTTTT. It is translated as CASSQVGPGRYTGELFF.